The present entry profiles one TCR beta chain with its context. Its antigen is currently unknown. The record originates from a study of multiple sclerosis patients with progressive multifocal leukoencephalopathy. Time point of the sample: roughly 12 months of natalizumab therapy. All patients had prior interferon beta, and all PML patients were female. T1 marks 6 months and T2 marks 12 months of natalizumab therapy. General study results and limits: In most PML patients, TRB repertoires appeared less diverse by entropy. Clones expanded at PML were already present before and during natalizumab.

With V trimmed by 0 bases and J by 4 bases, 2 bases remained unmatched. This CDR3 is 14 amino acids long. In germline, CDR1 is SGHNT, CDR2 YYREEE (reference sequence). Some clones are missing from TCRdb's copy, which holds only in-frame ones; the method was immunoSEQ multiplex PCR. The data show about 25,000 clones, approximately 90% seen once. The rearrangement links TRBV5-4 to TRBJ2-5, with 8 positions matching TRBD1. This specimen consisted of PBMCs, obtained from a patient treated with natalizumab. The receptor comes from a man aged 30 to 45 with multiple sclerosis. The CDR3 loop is CASSLGTGRETQYF. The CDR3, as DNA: TGTGCCAGCAGCTTGGGGACAGGGAGAGAGACCCAGTACTTC.